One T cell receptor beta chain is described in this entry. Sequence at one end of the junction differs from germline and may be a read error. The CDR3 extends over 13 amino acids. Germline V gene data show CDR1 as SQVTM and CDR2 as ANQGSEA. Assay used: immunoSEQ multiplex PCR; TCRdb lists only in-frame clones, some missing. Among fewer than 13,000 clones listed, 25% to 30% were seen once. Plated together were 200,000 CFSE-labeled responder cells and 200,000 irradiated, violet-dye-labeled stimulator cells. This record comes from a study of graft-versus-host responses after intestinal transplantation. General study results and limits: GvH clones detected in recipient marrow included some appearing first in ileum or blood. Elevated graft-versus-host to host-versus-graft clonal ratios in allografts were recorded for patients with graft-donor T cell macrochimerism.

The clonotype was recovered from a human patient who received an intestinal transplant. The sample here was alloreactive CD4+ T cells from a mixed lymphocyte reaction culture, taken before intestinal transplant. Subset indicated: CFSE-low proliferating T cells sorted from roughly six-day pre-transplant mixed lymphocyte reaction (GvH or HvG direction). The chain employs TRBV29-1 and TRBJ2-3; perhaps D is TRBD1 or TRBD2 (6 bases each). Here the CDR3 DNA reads TGCAGCGGTGAAAGGGGGGAAACAGATACGCAGTATTTT. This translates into CSGERGETDTQYF.